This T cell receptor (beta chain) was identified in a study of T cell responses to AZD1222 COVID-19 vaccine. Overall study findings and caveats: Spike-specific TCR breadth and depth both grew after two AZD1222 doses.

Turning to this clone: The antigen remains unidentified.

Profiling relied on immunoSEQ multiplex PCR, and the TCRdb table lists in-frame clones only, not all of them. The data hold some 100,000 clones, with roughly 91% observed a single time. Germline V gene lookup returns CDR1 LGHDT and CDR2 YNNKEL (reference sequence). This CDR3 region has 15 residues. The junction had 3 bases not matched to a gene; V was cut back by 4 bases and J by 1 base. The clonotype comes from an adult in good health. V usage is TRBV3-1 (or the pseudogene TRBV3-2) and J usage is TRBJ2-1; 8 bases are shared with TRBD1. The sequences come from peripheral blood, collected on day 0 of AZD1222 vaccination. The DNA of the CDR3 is TGTGCCAGCAGCCCCCGGGACAGGTCCTACAATGAGCAGTTCTTC. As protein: CASSPRDRSYNEQFF.